Following are 9 T cell receptor beta chains from one sample sequenced in a study of T cell responses to AZD1222 COVID-19 vaccine. The protocol was immunoSEQ multiplex PCR, while the TCRdb copy is restricted to in-frame clones and leaves out a portion. Among approximately 130,000 clones listed, approximately 85% were seen once. The sequencing used peripheral blood, collected 28 days after the second AZD1222 dose. These receptors all come from an adult who received the AZD1222 COVID-19 vaccine.

J is TRBJ1-2 and V is TRBV3-1 (or the pseudogene TRBV3-2), with TRBD1 matching 9 bases. The trim removed 6 bases at V and 7 bases at J, leaving 0 bases unmatched. This CDR3 has 11 residues. The germline V gene encodes CDR1 LGHDT and CDR2 YNNKEL (reference sequence). The CDR3 reads CASRTGGGYTF. The CDR3 nucleotides read TGTGCCAGCAGGACAGGGGGTGGCTACACCTTC.

V gene TRBV28 combines with J gene TRBJ2-7; possible D gene TRBD1, 5 bases. The CDR3 length is 14 residues. V shed 4 bases and J shed 3 bases, with 13 bases lying between them. Germline loops: CDR1 MDHEN, CDR2 SYDVKM. CDR3 sequence (DNA): TGTGCCAGCAGTTCTGGAGCAGGGATCTACGAGCAGTACTTC. Its protein product is CASSSGAGIYEQYF.

The rearrangement uses TRBV11-1 and TRBJ2-7; possibly TRBD1 for D (6 bases). In germline, CDR1 is SGHAT, CDR2 FQDESV (reference sequence). CDR3 length: 15 amino acids. V gave up 5 bases and J gave up 3 bases, with 17 bases separating them. CDR3 nucleotides: TGTGCCAGCAGCCCGACAGGCCTAGCTTACTACGAGCAGTACTTC. Protein product: CASSPTGLAYYEQYF.

This chain uses TRBV4-1 with TRBJ2-7; 15 bases align to TRBD2. The CDR3 is 18 residues long. CDR1 and CDR2 from the germline V gene are MGHRA and YSYEKL. The J segment lost 4 bases and the V segment lost 0 bases, leaving 7 bases of the junction unmatched. This CDR3 reads CASSQEVGLAGGWYEQYF. The CDR3 nucleotides are TGCGCCAGCAGCCAAGAGGTGGGACTAGCGGGGGGATGGTACGAGCAGTACTTC.

This chain joins TRBV6-5 and TRBJ1-1; possible D gene TRBD1, 5 bases. CDR3 length: 15 amino acids. The germline gives CDR1 MNHEY, CDR2 SVGAGI. V was trimmed by 7 bases and J by 1 base, leaving 16 bases between them. In DNA form, the CDR3 reads TGTGCCAGCATTCCCTGGGGAGGGGCGAACACTGAAGCTTTCTTT. Amino acid sequence: CASIPWGGANTEAFF.

The sample holds one count of this clone. The V and J genes are TRBV6-2 or TRBV6-3 and TRBJ2-1, with 16 bases that match TRBD2. The CDR3 is 16 residues long. CDR1 is MNHEY, CDR2 SVGEGT, per germline. V was clipped by 0 bases and J by 8 bases; unmatched bases: 1. The chain's CDR3 is CASSYSGLAGGYEQFF. As DNA, the CDR3 is TGTGCCAGCAGTTACTCGGGACTAGCGGGAGGGTATGAGCAGTTCTTC.

The chain recombines TRBV12-5 with TRBJ1-4, with D possibly matching TRBD1 (5 bases). The germline V gene encodes CDR1 LGHNT and CDR2 FRNRAP. Between the trimmed V and J ends, which lost 1 base and 8 bases, there was a span of 14 bases. The CDR3 covers 15 residues. The CDR3 reads CASGLAGTPGEKLFF. The CDR3 DNA reads TGTGCTAGTGGTTTGGCCGGGACGCCTGGGGAAAAACTGTTTTTT.

The genes are TRBV9 and TRBJ2-7; D may correspond to TRBD1 or TRBD2 (5 bases each). V was trimmed by 4 bases and J by 7 bases, leaving 15 bases between them. The CDR3 is made up of 13 amino acids. The germline V gene has CDR1 SGDLS and CDR2 YYNGEE. CDR3 DNA: TGTGCCAGCAGCCCAGGGACGACCTGGGAGCAGTACTTC. Its protein product is CASSPGTTWEQYF.

The chain employs TRBV28 and TRBJ1-1; D is possibly TRBD1 (6 bases). Trimming stripped 3 bases from V and 2 bases from J, with 16 bases between. This CDR3 is 16 amino acids long. Germline V gene data show CDR1 as MDHEN and CDR2 as SYDVKM. The CDR3 DNA sequence: TGTGCCAGCAGTTTGGGGGGGCTGGCGGGAAACACTGAAGCTTTCTTT. Translating gives CASSLGGLAGNTEAFF.